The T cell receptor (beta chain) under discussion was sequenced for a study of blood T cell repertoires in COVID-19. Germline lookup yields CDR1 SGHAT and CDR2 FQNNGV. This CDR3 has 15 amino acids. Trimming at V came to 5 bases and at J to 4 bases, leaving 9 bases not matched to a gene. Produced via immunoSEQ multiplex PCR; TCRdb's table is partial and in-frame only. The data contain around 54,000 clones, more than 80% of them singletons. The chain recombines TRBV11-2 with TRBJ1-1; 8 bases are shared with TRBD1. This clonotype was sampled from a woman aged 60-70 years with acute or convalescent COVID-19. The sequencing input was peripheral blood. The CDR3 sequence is CASSLQGAQGTEAFF. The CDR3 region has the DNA TGTGCCAGCAGCCTTCAGGGGGCGCAAGGCACTGAAGCTTTCTTT.